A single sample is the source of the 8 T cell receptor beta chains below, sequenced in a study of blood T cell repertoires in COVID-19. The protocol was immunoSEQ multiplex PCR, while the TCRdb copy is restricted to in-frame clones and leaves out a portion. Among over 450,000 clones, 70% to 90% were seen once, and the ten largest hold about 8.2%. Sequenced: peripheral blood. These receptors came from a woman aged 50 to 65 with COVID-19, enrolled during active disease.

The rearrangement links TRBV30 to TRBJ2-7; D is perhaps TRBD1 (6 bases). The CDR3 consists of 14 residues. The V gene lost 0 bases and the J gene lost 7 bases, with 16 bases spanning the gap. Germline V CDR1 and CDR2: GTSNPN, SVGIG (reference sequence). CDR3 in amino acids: CAWSVRRGLGEQYF. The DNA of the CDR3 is TGTGCCTGGAGTGTACGTAGGGGGTTGGGGGAGCAGTACTTC.

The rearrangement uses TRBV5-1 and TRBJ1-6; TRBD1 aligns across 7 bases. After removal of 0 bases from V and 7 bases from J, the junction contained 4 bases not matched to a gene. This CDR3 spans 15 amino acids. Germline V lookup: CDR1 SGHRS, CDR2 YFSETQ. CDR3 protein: CASSLGQGKNSPLHF. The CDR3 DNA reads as TGCGCCAGCAGCTTGGGACAGGGAAAAAATTCACCCCTCCACTTT.

CDR3 residues: CAWSGDFSNQPQHF. The DNA for the CDR3 is TGTGCCTGGAGTGGAGACTTTAGCAATCAGCCCCAGCATTTT. The chain links TRBV30 to TRBJ1-5; D gene ambiguous. The V end lost 1 base, the J end lost 0 bases, and 7 bases lay between the germline ends. From germline, CDR1 is GTSNPN and CDR2 SVGIG (reference sequence). This CDR3 is built from 14 residues. Based on the CDR3 plus reference TRBV30 and TRBJ1-5, the full variable domain is SQTIHQWPATLVQPVGSPLSLECTVEGTSNPNLYWYRQAAGRGLQLLFYSVGIGQISSEVPQNLSASRPQDRQFILSSKKLLLSDSGFYLCAWSGDFSNQPQHFGDGTRLSIL.

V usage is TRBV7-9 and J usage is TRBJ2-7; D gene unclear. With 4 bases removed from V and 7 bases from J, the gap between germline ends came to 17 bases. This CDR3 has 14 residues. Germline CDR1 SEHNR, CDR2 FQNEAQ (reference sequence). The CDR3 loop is CASSSLPGLREQYF. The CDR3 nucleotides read TGTGCCAGCAGCTCCCTCCCTGGGCTACGGGAGCAGTACTTC.

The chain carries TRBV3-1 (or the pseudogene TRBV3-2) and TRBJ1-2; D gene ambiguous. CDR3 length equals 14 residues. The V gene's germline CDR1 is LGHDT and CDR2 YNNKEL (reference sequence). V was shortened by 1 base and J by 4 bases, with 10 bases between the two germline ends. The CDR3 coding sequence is TGTGCCAGCAGCCAAGGGTCGGGGTTCTATGGCTACACCTTC. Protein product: CASSQGSGFYGYTF.

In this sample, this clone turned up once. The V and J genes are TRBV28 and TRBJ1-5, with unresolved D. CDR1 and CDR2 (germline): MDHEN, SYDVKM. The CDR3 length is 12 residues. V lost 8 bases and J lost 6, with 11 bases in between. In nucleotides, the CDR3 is TGTGCCAGCGGTTGGCGGGGTCAGCCCCAGCATTTT. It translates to CASGWRGQPQHF. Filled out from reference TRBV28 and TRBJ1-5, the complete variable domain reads DVKVTQSSRYLVKRTGEKVFLECVQDMDHENMFWYRQDPGLGLRLIYFSYDVKMKEKGDIPEGYSVSREKKERFSLILESASTNQTSMYLCASGWRGQPQHFGDGTRLSIL.

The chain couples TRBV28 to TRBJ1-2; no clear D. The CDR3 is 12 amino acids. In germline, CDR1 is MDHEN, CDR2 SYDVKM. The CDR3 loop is CATRLANYGYTF. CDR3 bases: TGTGCGACACGCCTGGCAAACTATGGCTACACCTTC.

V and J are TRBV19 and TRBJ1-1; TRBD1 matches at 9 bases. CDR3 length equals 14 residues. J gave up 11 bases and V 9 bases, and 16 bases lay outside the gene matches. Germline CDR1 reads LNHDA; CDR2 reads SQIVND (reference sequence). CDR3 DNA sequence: TGTGCCAGCGCTAATAGTGGGACAGGGAGGGACGCTTTCTTT. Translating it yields CASANSGTGRDAFF.